This T cell receptor (beta chain) was sequenced in a study of technical replicates of blood from a handful of donors. This table comes from immunoSEQ multiplex PCR, and its TCRdb copy is limited to in-frame clones, with some not included. The sample consists of under 95,000 clones, 90% to 95% of them appearing once. Germline CDR1 is MNHEY and CDR2 is SMNVEV (reference sequence). CDR3 size: 15 residues. V lost 3 bases to trimming and J lost 1 base, with 10 bases between them. The chain recombines TRBV27 with TRBJ1-5, with D possibly matching TRBD1 (6 bases). Sequences were obtained from T cells isolated from PBMCs. The TCR comes from a human donor in good health. The CDR3 loop reads CASSFGGSSNQPQHF. CDR3 in DNA: TGTGCCAGCAGTTTTGGGGGCTCGAGCAATCAGCCCCAGCATTTT.